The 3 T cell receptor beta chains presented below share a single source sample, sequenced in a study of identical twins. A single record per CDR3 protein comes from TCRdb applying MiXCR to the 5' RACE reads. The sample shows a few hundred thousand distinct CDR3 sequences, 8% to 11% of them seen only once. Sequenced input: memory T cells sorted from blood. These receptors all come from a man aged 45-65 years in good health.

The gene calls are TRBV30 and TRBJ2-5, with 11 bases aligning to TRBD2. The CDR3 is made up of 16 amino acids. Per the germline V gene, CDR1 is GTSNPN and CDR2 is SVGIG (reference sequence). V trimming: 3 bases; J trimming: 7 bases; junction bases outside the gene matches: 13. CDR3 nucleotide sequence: TGTGCCTGGAGGACCACGGGACTAGCGGTGGCGGGGACCCAGTACTTC. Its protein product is CAWRTTGLAVAGTQYF.

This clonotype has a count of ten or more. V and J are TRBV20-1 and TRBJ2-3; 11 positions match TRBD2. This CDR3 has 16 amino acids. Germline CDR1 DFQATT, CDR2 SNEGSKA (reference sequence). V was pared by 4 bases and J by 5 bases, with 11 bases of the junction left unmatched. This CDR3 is CSATLISGRARDTQYF. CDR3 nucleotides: TGCAGTGCTACCCTTATTAGCGGGAGGGCCCGAGATACGCAGTATTTT.

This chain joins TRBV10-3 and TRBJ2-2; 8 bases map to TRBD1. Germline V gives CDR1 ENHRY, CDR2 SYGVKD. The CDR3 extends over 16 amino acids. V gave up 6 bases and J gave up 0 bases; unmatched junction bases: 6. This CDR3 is CAIRDGTGANTGELFF. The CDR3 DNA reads TGTGCCATCAGAGACGGGACAGGTGCGAACACCGGGGAGCTGTTTTTT.